The next 9 T cell receptor beta chains were all read from a single sample in a study of T cell responses to AZD1222 COVID-19 vaccine. Sequencing used immunoSEQ multiplex PCR; TCRdb keeps in-frame clones, though not all of them. The table shows around 100,000 clones, with 92% occurring only once. The sample here was peripheral blood, taken on day 0 of AZD1222 vaccination. These receptor sequences come from an adult in good health.

This sequence joins TRBV28 and TRBJ1-6; TRBD1 matches at 7 bases. J lost 6 bases, V lost 6 bases, and 2 bases had no gene match. CDR3 length: 13 residues. Germline loops: CDR1 MDHEN, CDR2 SYDVKM. The CDR3 reads CASSRDSNSPLHF. DNA for the CDR3: TGTGCCAGCAGCCGGGACAGTAATTCACCCCTCCACTTT.

This chain connects TRBV28 to TRBJ1-5; no clear D gene. CDR1 is MDHEN, CDR2 SYDVKM, per germline. V was shortened by 4 bases and J by 6 bases, with 7 bases between the two germline ends. The CDR3 spans 12 residues. CDR3 bases: TGTGCCAGCAGTTCCCAACCTCAGCCCCAGCATTTT. It specifies CASSSQPQPQHF.

This sequence joins TRBV7-9 and TRBJ2-2; TRBD2 is a possible D gene (5 bases). Trimming stripped 1 base from V and 6 bases from J, with 6 bases between. The CDR3 has 13 residues. CDR1 SEHNR and CDR2 FQNEAQ come from the germline V gene (reference sequence). The CDR3 spells CASSLVGAGELFF. The CDR3 DNA follows: TGTGCCAGCAGCTTAGTGGGAGCCGGGGAGCTGTTTTTT.

V and J are TRBV27 and TRBJ1-4; D perhaps matches TRBD1 (6 bases). The CDR3 loop spans 14 amino acids. Per the germline V gene, CDR1 is MNHEY and CDR2 is SMNVEV (reference sequence). Deletions cut 3 bases from V and 7 bases from J, with 12 bases between. CDR3 protein: CASSFGQTGEKLFF. DNA for the CDR3: TGTGCCAGCAGTTTCGGACAGACAGGTGAAAAACTGTTTTTT.

This chain links TRBV5-8 with TRBJ1-2; no clear D. The CDR3 extends over 12 amino acids. Looked up from germline, CDR1 is SGHTS and CDR2 is YDEGEE. Trimming cost V 0 bases and J 8 bases, with 8 bases left between them. The CDR3 DNA reads TGTGCCAGCAGCTTGGGACCCCCCGGCTACACCTTC. Its translation is CASSLGPPGYTF.

The V call is TRBV14, the J call TRBJ2-3; no clear D gene. CDR3 length: 14 residues. Germline CDR1 reads SGHDN; CDR2 reads FVKESK. V lost 1 base, J lost 2 bases, and 7 bases lay in between. The CDR3 region is CASSQVLITDTQYF. The CDR3 nucleotides read TGTGCCAGCAGCCAAGTCCTGATCACAGATACGCAGTATTTT.

The rearrangement uses TRBV18 and TRBJ2-1; 10 nucleotides agree with TRBD2. The CDR3 length is 16 residues. Germline V CDR1 and CDR2: KGHSH, LQKENI. V gave up 3 bases and J gave up 3 bases; unmatched junction bases: 5. The CDR3 loop is CASSPSSGRNYNEQFF. CDR3 sequence (DNA): TGTGCCAGCTCACCGTCTAGCGGGAGAAACTACAATGAGCAGTTCTTC.

The rearrangement uses TRBV30 and TRBJ2-5; D gene uncertain. Germline V CDR1 and CDR2: GTSNPN, SVGIG (reference sequence). The CDR3 is 13 residues long. V dropped 2 bases and J dropped 7 bases, with 14 bases sitting between them. The CDR3 loop is CAWSSGPAGTQYF. Written as DNA, the CDR3 is TGTGCCTGGAGTTCCGGACCCGCCGGGACCCAGTACTTC.

The chain employs TRBV28 and TRBJ1-3; D is unclear. V shed 1 base and J shed 9 bases, with 4 bases lying between them. Germline CDR1 and CDR2: MDHEN and SYDVKM. This CDR3 region has 11 residues. The CDR3: CASSLYGTIYF. CDR3 nucleotide sequence: TGTGCCAGCAGTTTATACGGCACCATATATTTT.